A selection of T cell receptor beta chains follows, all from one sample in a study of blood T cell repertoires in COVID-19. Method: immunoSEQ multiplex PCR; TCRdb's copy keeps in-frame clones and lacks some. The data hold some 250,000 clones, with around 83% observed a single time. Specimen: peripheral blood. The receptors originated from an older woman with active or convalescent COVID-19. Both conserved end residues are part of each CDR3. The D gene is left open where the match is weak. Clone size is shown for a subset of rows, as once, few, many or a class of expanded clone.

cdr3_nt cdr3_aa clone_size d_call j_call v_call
TGTGCCAGCCGGAGGGAGGGGCCGAACACTGAAGCTTTCTTT CASRREGPNTEAFF . . TRBJ1-1 TRBV3-1/TRBV3-2
TGCGCCAGCAGCCAAGATACAGGGACATTTTATGGCTACACCTTC CASSQDTGTFYGYTF . . TRBJ1-2 TRBV4-1
TGTGCCAGCAGCCCCCACCGGCGGGGGGCCTCCTACGAGCAGTACTTC CASSPHRRGASYEQYF few TRBD2 TRBJ2-7 TRBV3-1/TRBV3-2
TGCAGCTTCCTAGCCCGGGACAGGGGTACCTACGAGCAGTACTTC CSFLARDRGTYEQYF . TRBD1 TRBJ2-7 TRBV29-1
TGTGCCAGCAGACAAGGAGGGGGCGGGGGCTACACCTTC CASRQGGGGGYTF . TRBD1 TRBJ1-2 TRBV12-3/TRBV12-4
TGCAGCGTTGAGTCAACGGCAGATACGCAGTATTTT CSVESTADTQYF . . TRBJ2-3 TRBV29-1
TGTGCCAGCAGTTACAGCCAGGCCCAAGAGACCCAGTACTTC CASSYSQAQETQYF . . TRBJ2-5 TRBV6-6
TGCGCCACCCACAGGAGGGAAGGGTCCTACAATGAGCAGTTCTTC CATHRREGSYNEQFF . . TRBJ2-1 TRBV10-1
TGCAGTGCTAGTCGGACAGGCGGAGGTGTGGATGGCTACACCTTC CSASRTGGGVDGYTF . TRBD1 TRBJ1-2 TRBV20-1
TGTGCCAGCAGTGGGGTAGCGGAAACGCCAATTGTGACCCAGTACTTC CASSGVAETPIVTQYF . . TRBJ2-5 TRBV6-1
TGCGCCAGCAGCTTGGTTGCGACAGGGACCATGAACACTGAAGCTTTCTTT CASSLVATGTMNTEAFF . TRBD1 TRBJ1-1 TRBV5-1
TGTGCCAGTCTCCCTAATCCGCAACTTGGCTACACCTTC CASLPNPQLGYTF . . TRBJ1-2 TRBV2
TGTGCCAGCAGCCGGGGTTGGGAAGATACGCAGTATTTT CASSRGWEDTQYF . . TRBJ2-3 TRBV12-3/TRBV12-4
TGTGCCATCAGTAGCGGACAGGGGGCTGGTGTGTTCTTT CAISSGQGAGVFF few TRBD1 TRBJ1-1 TRBV10-3
TGTGCCAGCAGTCCTAGCTCCCCCACAGATACGCAGTATTTT CASSPSSPTDTQYF . . TRBJ2-3 TRBV6-4
TGCGCCAGCAGCCAAGACGACAGGTCCTCTGGAAACACCATATATTTT CASSQDDRSSGNTIYF . . TRBJ1-3 TRBV4-3
TGTGCCAGCAGCTTAGCGATGGCGGTCACAGATACGCAGTATTTT CASSLAMAVTDTQYF once . TRBJ2-3 TRBV7-9
TGCGCCAGCAGCTTGACCGGGACTAGCGGGACCAATGAGCAGTTCTTC CASSLTGTSGTNEQFF . TRBD2 TRBJ2-1 TRBV5-1
TGTGCCAGCAGTTTATACGGGGGACAGGACACTGAAGCTTTCTTT CASSLYGGQDTEAFF . TRBD1 TRBJ1-1 TRBV28
TGCGCCAGCAGCTTGGGTTCCGGACAGGGGCCTTACAATGAGCAGTTCTTC CASSLGSGQGPYNEQFF . TRBD1 TRBJ2-1 TRBV5-1
TGTGCCAGCAGCTTAAATGGGGCCCAAGAGACCCAGTACTTC CASSLNGAQETQYF . . TRBJ2-5 TRBV7-3
TGTGCCAGCAGCTTTGACAGGGACACTGAAGCTTTCTTT CASSFDRDTEAFF . TRBD1 TRBJ1-1 TRBV5-5
TGTGCCAGTAACCCCGGGGGGGGTCCCAATCAGCCCCAGCATTTT CASNPGGGPNQPQHF once . TRBJ1-5 TRBV6-5
TGTGCCACCAGCAGCCGGGAAATACGGGGCACTGAAGCTTTCTTT CATSSREIRGTEAFF . . TRBJ1-1 TRBV15
TGTGCCAGCAGCTTACAGGGCAGGGGGCACACTGAAGCTTTCTTT CASSLQGRGHTEAFF . TRBD1 TRBJ1-1 TRBV7-9
TGCGCCAGCAGCCAGGCACAGGGGGGGGGCTACACCTTC CASSQAQGGGYTF . TRBD1 TRBJ1-2 TRBV4-1
TGTGCCAGCTCACCACAGGACATCCCCTATGGCTACACCTTC CASSPQDIPYGYTF . . TRBJ1-2 TRBV18
TGTGCCAGCAGCCCCCTGCGAGGCTACACCTTC CASSPLRGYTF . . TRBJ1-2 TRBV7-8
TGTGCCAGGGGAGGACAGGGGAAGACGAACACTGAAGCTTTCTTT CARGGQGKTNTEAFF . TRBD1 TRBJ1-1 TRBV6-5
TGTGCCAGTAGGTTTGGGAGGGACAATCAGCCCCAGCATTTT CASRFGRDNQPQHF . . TRBJ1-5 TRBV19
TGTGCCAGCTCCCGGGGAGGGACAGGCTACGAGCAGTACTTC CASSRGGTGYEQYF . . TRBJ2-7 TRBV6-6
TGTGCCAGCAGTACGACAGGTGGCTACACCTTC CASSTTGGYTF . . TRBJ1-2 TRBV28
TGTGCCAGCAGTTCGACAGGGGGCACTGGCTACACCTTC CASSSTGGTGYTF . TRBD1 TRBJ1-2 TRBV12-3/TRBV12-4
TGTGCCAGCAGCGTAGTGAGTGGCGGCTTTCTCTATGGCTACACCTTC CASSVVSGGFLYGYTF . . TRBJ1-2 TRBV9
TGTGCCAGCTCCCAAGACAGGAACACTGAAGCTTTCTTT CASSQDRNTEAFF . . TRBJ1-1 TRBV18
TGTGCCAGCAGCCAAACCAGAAATGAGCAGTTCTTC CASSQTRNEQFF . . TRBJ2-1 TRBV5-6
TGTGCCAGCAGCTTAGATGGGACAGGGCTCTATGGCTACACCTTC CASSLDGTGLYGYTF . TRBD1 TRBJ1-2 TRBV7-2
TGTGCCAGTAGTGCCCGACAGGGACGATCACCCCTCCACTTT CASSARQGRSPLHF . TRBD1 TRBJ1-6 TRBV19
TGTGCCAGCAGTCCAAGACAGAAGCAGTACTTC CASSPRQKQYF . . TRBJ2-7 TRBV12-3/TRBV12-4
TGTGCCAGCAGCCCTGGGACAGGCTCCTACGAGCAGTACTTC CASSPGTGSYEQYF . TRBD1 TRBJ2-7 TRBV7-3